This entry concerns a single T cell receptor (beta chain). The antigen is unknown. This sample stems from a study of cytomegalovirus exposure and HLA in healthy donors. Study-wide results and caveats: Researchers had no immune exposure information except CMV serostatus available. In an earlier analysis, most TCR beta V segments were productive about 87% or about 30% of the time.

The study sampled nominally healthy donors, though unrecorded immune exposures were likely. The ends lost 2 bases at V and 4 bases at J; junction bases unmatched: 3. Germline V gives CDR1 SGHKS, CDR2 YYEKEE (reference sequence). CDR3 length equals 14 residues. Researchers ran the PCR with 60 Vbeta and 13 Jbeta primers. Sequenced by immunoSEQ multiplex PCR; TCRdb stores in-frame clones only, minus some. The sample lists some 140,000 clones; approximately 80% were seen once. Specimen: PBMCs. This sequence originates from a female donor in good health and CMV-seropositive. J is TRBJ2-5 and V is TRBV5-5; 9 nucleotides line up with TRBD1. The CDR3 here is CASSLTGGRETQYF. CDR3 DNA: TGTGCCAGCAGCTTAACAGGGGGCAGAGAGACCCAGTACTTC.